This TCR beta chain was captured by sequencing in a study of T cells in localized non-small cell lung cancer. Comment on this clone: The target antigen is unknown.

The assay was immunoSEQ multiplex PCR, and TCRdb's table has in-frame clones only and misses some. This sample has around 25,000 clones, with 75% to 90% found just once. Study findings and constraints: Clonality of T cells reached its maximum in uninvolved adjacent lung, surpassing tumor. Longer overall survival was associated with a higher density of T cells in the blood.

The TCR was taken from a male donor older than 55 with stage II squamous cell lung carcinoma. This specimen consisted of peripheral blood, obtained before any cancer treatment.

The CDR3 loop is CASSLSNTEAFF. The CDR3 DNA sequence: TGTGCCAGCAGCTTATCAAACACTGAAGCTTTCTTT. The J gene is TRBJ1-1, the V gene TRBV7-9, with D hard to call. The V end was cut by 2 bases, the J end by 2 bases, with 3 bases between. This CDR3 has 12 residues. The germline V gene has CDR1 SEHNR and CDR2 FQNEAQ (reference sequence).